The 16 T cell receptor beta chains presented below share a single source sample, sequenced in a study of blood T cell repertoires in COVID-19. Clones were read by immunoSEQ multiplex PCR, and TCRdb kept only the in-frame ones, dropping some. The repertoire holds about 88,000 clones, with about 88% as singletons. Sequenced input: peripheral blood. The receptors here all came from a woman aged 80 or over with acute or convalescent COVID-19.

This clone was counted once. V usage is TRBV20-1 and J usage is TRBJ2-1, with a tentative D call TRBD2 (6 bases). The germline gives CDR1 DFQATT, CDR2 SNEGSKA (reference sequence). V shed 3 bases and J shed 9 bases, with 18 bases lying between them. The CDR3 is made up of 14 amino acids. For the CDR3, the DNA is TGCAGTGCTAGTTGGCGGGGAGTTTTGGGTGAGCAGTTCTTC. Protein product: CSASWRGVLGEQFF.

The chain is built from TRBV6-5 and TRBJ1-2; 9 bases line up with TRBD1. The length of the CDR3 is 13 residues. CDR1 is MNHEY, CDR2 SVGAGI, per germline. The ends lost 7 bases at V and 4 bases at J; junction bases unmatched: 4. The CDR3 here is CASKRGQGYGYTF. The CDR3 nucleotides read TGTGCCAGCAAGAGGGGACAGGGCTATGGCTACACCTTC.

The V gene is TRBV30, the J gene TRBJ2-3, with 10 nucleotides matching TRBD1. The CDR3 spans 15 residues. The germline V gene has CDR1 GTSNPN and CDR2 SVGIG (reference sequence). The trim removed 0 bases at V and 5 bases at J, leaving 5 bases unmatched. CDR3 residues: CAWSVRTGGIDTQYF. The CDR3 nucleotides read TGTGCCTGGAGTGTACGGACAGGGGGAATAGATACGCAGTATTTT.

In DNA form, the CDR3 reads TGCGCCAGCAGCCTACAACCCCCATCCTCGGGCTCTGGAAACACCATATATTTT. It is translated as CASSLQPPSSGSGNTIYF. This chain links TRBV5-1 with TRBJ1-3; D gene unclear. V was pared by 4 bases and J by 0 bases, with 20 bases between. The CDR3 runs to 18 residues. CDR1 and CDR2 from the germline V gene are SGHRS and YFSETQ.

The chain recombines TRBV28 with TRBJ1-2; perhaps TRBD1 as D (6 bases). CDR1 MDHEN and CDR2 SYDVKM come from the germline V gene. The CDR3 length is 15 residues. Trimming removed 4 bases at V and 6 bases at J, with 18 bases between. CDR3 DNA: TGTGCCAGCAGTTCCCCCTGGAGGACAGCAGATGGCTACACCTTC. Translation gives CASSSPWRTADGYTF.

The rearrangement uses TRBV6-2 or TRBV6-3 and TRBJ1-2; D unresolved. The CDR3 has 12 amino acids. The V gene lost 2 bases and the J gene lost 8 bases, with 9 bases spanning the gap. CDR1 is MNHEY, CDR2 SVGEGT, per germline. The CDR3 nucleotides are TGTGCCAGCAGTTACATGAGAAGCGGCTACACCTTC. It codes for CASSYMRSGYTF.

This chain uses TRBV13 with TRBJ2-3, with D perhaps TRBD1 (6 bases). Germline-derived CDR1 and CDR2 are PRHDT and FYEKMQ (reference sequence). CDR3 length equals 15 residues. Between the trimmed V and J ends, which lost 5 bases and 3 bases, there was a span of 15 bases. In nucleotides, the CDR3 is TGTGCCAGCAGCATCAGGGGCGTCGGGACAGATACGCAGTATTTT. Translated, it gives CASSIRGVGTDTQYF.

The CDR3 protein is CASSSQGALYYGYTF. As DNA, the CDR3 is TGTGCCAGCAGCTCGCAGGGGGCGCTTTACTATGGCTACACCTTC. V and J are TRBV5-8 and TRBJ1-2; 8 bases align to TRBD1. CDR1 is SGHTS and CDR2 is YDEGEE in the germline V gene. The CDR3 has 15 residues. V was clipped by 3 bases and J by 3 bases; unmatched bases: 7. The whole variable domain, remainder taken from reference TRBV5-8 and TRBJ1-2, is EAGVTQSPTHLIKTRGQQATLRCSPISGHTSVYWYQQALGLGLQFLLWYDEGEERNRGNFPPRFSGRQFPNYSSELNVNALELEDSALYLCASSSQGALYYGYTFGSGTRLTVV.

This clone was recorded only once. The rearrangement joins TRBV28 to TRBJ2-7, with D tentatively TRBD2 (6 bases). V shed 3 bases and J shed 12 bases, with 15 bases lying between them. Germline CDR1 is MDHEN and CDR2 is SYDVKM. This CDR3 spans 12 amino acids. CDR3 region: CASSLGGPSGYF. CDR3 bases: TGTGCCAGCAGTTTGGGGGGACCCTCCGGGTACTTC.

V and J are TRBV27 and TRBJ2-3; the D gene is possibly TRBD1 (5 bases). The germline gives CDR1 MNHEY, CDR2 SMNVEV (reference sequence). The CDR3 sequence is 13 residues long. Between the trimmed V and J ends, which lost 6 bases and 0 bases, there was a span of 7 bases. The CDR3 DNA follows: TGTGCCAGCAGACAGGATAGCACAGATACGCAGTATTTT. As protein: CASRQDSTDTQYF.

The chain joins TRBV28 to TRBJ1-2; 8 nucleotides align to TRBD1. Germline CDR1 and CDR2: MDHEN and SYDVKM. V lost 6 bases, J lost 8 bases, and 11 bases stayed unmatched. The length of the CDR3 is 14 residues. Here the CDR3 reads CASSLVGTGGGYTF. The CDR3 nucleotides read TGTGCCAGCAGCCTCGTTGGGACAGGAGGGGGCTACACCTTC.

This chain connects TRBV27 to TRBJ1-5; 8 positions match TRBD1. The CDR3 contains 14 residues. J lost 4 bases, V lost 6 bases, and 5 bases had no gene match. Germline loops: CDR1 MNHEY, CDR2 SMNVEV (reference sequence). The CDR3 nucleotides read TGTGCCAGCAGGCCCACAGGGGGGAATCAGCCCCAGCATTTT. Translation: CASRPTGGNQPQHF.

The J gene is TRBJ2-7, the V gene TRBV5-5; D is unresolved. The germline V gene has CDR1 SGHKS and CDR2 YYEKEE (reference sequence). V gave up 1 base and J gave up 3 bases, with 5 bases separating them. The CDR3 spans 12 residues. The CDR3 here is CASSLQFYEQYF. For the CDR3, the DNA is TGTGCCAGCAGCTTGCAGTTCTACGAGCAGTACTTC.

The rearrangement links TRBV5-1 to TRBJ2-1; D is undetermined. Trimming took off 0 bases at V and 6 bases at J, with 7 bases between the two ends. The germline gives CDR1 SGHRS, CDR2 YFSETQ. The CDR3 contains 13 residues. CDR3: CASSLAPSNEQFF. In nucleotides, the CDR3 is TGCGCCAGCAGCTTGGCCCCTAGCAATGAGCAGTTCTTC.

Here the CDR3 reads CASSGTGVNYGYTF. As DNA, the CDR3 is TGTGCCAGCAGTGGGACAGGGGTTAACTATGGCTACACCTTC. V usage is TRBV2 and J usage is TRBJ1-2; the match to TRBD1 covers 9 bases. The CDR3 loop spans 14 amino acids. The trim removed 4 bases at V and 1 base at J, leaving 1 base unmatched. Germline V gene data show CDR1 as SNHLY and CDR2 as FYNNEI.

This clone was picked up one time. The chain employs TRBV6-2 or TRBV6-3 and TRBJ2-7; 11 bases are a match to TRBD2. The CDR3 runs to 14 residues. Trimming cost V 6 bases and J 2 bases; bases outside gene matches: 3. Germline V lookup: CDR1 MNHEY, CDR2 SVGEGT. The CDR3 DNA sequence: TGTGCCAGCAGCTTACTAGCGGGAGCCTACGAGCAGTACTTC. The encoded protein is CASSLLAGAYEQYF.